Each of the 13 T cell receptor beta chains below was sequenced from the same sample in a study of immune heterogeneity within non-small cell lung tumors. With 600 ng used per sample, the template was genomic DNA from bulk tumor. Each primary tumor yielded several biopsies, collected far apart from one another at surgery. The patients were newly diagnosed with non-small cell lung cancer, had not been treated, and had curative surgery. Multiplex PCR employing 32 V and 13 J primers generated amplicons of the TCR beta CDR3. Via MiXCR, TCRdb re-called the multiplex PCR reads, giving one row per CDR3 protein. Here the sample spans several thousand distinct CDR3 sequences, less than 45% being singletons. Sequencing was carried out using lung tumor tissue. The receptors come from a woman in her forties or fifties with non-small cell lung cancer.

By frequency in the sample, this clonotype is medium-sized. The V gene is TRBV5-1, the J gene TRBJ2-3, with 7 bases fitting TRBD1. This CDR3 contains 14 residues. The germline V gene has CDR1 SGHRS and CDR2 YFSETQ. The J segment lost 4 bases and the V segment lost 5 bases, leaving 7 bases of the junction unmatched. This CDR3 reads CASSSQGVADTQYF. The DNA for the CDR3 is TGCGCCAGCAGTTCCCAGGGGGTCGCAGATACGCAGTATTTT.

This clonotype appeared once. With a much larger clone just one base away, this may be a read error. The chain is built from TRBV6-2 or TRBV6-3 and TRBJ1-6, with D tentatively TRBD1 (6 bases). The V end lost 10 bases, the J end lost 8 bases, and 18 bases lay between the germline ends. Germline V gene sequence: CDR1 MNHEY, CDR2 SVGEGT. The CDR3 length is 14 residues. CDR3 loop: CANRLRGGYSPLHF. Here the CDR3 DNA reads TGTGCCAACCGGTTAAGGGGGGGATATTCACCCCTCCACTTT.

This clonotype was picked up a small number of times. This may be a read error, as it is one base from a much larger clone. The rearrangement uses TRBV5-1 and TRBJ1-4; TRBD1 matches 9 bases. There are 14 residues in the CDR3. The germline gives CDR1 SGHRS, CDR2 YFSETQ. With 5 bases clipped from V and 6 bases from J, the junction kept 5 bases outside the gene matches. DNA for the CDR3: TGCGCCAGCAGAGGGGGACAGGGCGATGAAAAACTGTTTTTT. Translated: CASRGGQGDEKLFF.

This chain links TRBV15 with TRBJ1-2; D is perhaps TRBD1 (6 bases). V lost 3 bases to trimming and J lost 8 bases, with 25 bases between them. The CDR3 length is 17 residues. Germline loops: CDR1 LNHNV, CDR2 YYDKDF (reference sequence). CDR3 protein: CATSRERDKGFSRGYTF. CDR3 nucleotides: TGTGCCACCAGCAGGGAAAGGGACAAGGGTTTTTCTCGGGGCTACACCTTC.

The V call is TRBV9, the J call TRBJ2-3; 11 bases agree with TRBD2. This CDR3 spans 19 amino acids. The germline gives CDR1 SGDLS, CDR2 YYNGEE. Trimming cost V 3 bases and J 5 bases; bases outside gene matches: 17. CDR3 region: CASSAHGTSGAVGGDTQYF. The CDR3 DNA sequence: TGTGCCAGCAGCGCCCACGGGACTAGCGGCGCTGTAGGGGGAGATACGCAGTATTTT.

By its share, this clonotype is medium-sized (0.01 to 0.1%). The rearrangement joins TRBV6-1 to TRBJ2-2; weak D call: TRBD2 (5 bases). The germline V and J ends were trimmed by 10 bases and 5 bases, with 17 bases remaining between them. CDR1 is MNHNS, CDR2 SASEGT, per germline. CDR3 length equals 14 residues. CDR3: CATRYRGYTGELFF. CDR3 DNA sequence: TGTGCCACCCGGTATCGGGGATATACCGGGGAGCTGTTTTTT.

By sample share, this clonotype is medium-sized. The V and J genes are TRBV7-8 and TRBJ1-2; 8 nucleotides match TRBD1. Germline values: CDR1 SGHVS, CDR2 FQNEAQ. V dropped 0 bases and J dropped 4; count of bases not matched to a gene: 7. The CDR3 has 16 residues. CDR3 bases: TGTGCCAGCAGCTTAGCGGCCAACAGGGGGGGCTATGGCTACACCTTC. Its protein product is CASSLAANRGGYGYTF.

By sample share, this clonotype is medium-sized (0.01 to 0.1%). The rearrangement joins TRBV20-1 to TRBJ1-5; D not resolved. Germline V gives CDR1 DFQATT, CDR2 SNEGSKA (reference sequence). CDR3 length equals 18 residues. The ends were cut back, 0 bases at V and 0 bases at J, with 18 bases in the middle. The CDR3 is CSARESKALAYSNQPQHF. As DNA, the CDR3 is TGCAGTGCTAGAGAATCGAAGGCCCTGGCGTATAGCAATCAGCCCCAGCATTTT.

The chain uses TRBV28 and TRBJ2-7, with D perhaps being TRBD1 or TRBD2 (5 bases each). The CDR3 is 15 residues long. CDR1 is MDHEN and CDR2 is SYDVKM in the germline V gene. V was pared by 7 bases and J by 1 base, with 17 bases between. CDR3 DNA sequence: TGTGCCAGCACCCTGGGACGGTTTGGGTCCTACGAGCAGTACTTC. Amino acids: CASTLGRFGSYEQYF.

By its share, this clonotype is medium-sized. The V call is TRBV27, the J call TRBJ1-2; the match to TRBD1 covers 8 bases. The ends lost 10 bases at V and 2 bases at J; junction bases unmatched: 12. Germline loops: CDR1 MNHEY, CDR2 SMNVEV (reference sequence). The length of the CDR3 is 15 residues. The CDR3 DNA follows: TGTGCCACCACAAGGGACAGGTCCGGGAACTATGGCTACACCTTC. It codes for CATTRDRSGNYGYTF.

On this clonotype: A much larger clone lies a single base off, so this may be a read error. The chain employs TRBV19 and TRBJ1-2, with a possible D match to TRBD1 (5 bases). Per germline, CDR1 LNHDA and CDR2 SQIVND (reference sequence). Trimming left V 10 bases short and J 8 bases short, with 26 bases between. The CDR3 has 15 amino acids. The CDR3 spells CATQDGTGTTGGYTF. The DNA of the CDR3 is TGTGCCACTCAGGACGGTACCGGGACCACGGGAGGCTACACCTTC.

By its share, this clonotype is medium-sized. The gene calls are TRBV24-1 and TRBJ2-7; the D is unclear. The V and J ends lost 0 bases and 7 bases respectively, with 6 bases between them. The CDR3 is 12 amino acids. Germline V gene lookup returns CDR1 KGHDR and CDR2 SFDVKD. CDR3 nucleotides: TGTGCCACCAGTGATTTGAACCAGGAGCAGTACTTC. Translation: CATSDLNQEQYF.

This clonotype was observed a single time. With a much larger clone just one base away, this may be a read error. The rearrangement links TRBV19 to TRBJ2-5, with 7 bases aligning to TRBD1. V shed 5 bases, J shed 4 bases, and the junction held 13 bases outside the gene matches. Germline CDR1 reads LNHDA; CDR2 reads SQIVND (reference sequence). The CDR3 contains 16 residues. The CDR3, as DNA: TGTGCCAGTAGTTCTAACTTAATGGACAGGTTAGAGACCCAGTACTTC. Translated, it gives CASSSNLMDRLETQYF. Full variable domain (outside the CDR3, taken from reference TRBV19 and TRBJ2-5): DGGITQSPKYLFRKEGQNVTLSCEQNLNHDAMYWYRQDPGQGLRLIYYSQIVNDFQKGDIAEGYSVSREKKESFPLTVTSAQKNPTAFYLCASSSNLMDRLETQYFGPGTRLLVL.